Listed below are T cell receptor beta chains from one sample, sequenced in a study of shared clonotypes between healthy human individuals. Clones were read by immunoSEQ multiplex PCR, and TCRdb kept only the in-frame ones, dropping some. The sample includes a few hundred thousand clones, approximately 97% seen only once; the top ten take 0.32%. Sequencing used memory CD8+ T cells sorted from blood. The receptors derive from a man aged 25 to 45 in good health. CDR3s include the opening cysteine and the closing phenylalanine or tryptophan. The D gene is left open where the match is weak. A row's size may be missing; if present it is once, few, many or a size class.

clone_size: .
j_call: TRBJ1-1
d_call: .
v_call: TRBV7-9
cdr3_aa: CASSLVGYTEAFF
cdr3_nt: TGTGCCAGCAGCTTAGTCGGTTACACTGAAGCTTTCTTT

clone_size: .
j_call: TRBJ2-2
d_call: TRBD2
v_call: TRBV4-2
cdr3_aa: CASSQEGGANTGELFF
cdr3_nt: TGTGCCAGCAGCCAAGAGGGAGGGGCGAACACCGGGGAGCTGTTTTTT

clone_size: .
j_call: TRBJ1-5
d_call: .
v_call: TRBV6-1
cdr3_aa: CASGARQAGQPQHF
cdr3_nt: TGTGCCAGCGGAGCGAGACAGGCGGGACAGCCCCAGCATTTT

clone_size: .
j_call: TRBJ2-3
d_call: .
v_call: TRBV5-1
cdr3_aa: CASSSAVLDTQYF
cdr3_nt: TGCGCCAGCAGCTCCGCCGTACTTGATACGCAGTATTTT

clone_size: .
j_call: TRBJ2-7
d_call: .
v_call: TRBV5-5
cdr3_aa: CASSLVQGFTYEQYF
cdr3_nt: TGTGCCAGCAGCTTGGTGCAGGGTTTCACCTACGAGCAGTACTTC

clone_size: .
j_call: TRBJ2-3
d_call: .
v_call: TRBV21-1
cdr3_aa: CASIGLGRTSDTDTQYF
cdr3_nt: TGTGCCAGCATTGGACTCGGACGGACTAGCGACACAGATACGCAGTATTTT

clone_size: .
j_call: TRBJ1-5
d_call: TRBD1
v_call: TRBV5-5
cdr3_aa: CASSLSRGVHQPQHF
cdr3_nt: TGTGCCAGCAGCCTAAGCAGGGGGGTCCATCAGCCCCAGCATTTT

clone_size: .
j_call: TRBJ2-1
d_call: TRBD2
v_call: TRBV7-2
cdr3_aa: CASSRQGLASYNEQFF
cdr3_nt: TGTGCCAGCAGCCGACAGGGACTAGCATCCTACAATGAGCAGTTCTTC

clone_size: .
j_call: TRBJ2-7
d_call: .
v_call: TRBV7-8
cdr3_aa: CASSSRAWGLGNYEQYF
cdr3_nt: TGTGCCAGCAGCTCGAGAGCGTGGGGCTTGGGGAACTACGAGCAGTACTTC

clone_size: .
j_call: TRBJ2-3
d_call: TRBD1
v_call: TRBV5-1
cdr3_aa: CASSFGQGGADTQYF
cdr3_nt: TGCGCCAGCAGCTTCGGACAGGGAGGAGCAGATACGCAGTATTTT

clone_size: .
j_call: TRBJ2-7
d_call: TRBD2
v_call: TRBV6-1
cdr3_aa: CASTRLAGAYEQYF
cdr3_nt: TGTGCCAGTACAAGACTAGCGGGCGCCTACGAGCAGTACTTC

clone_size: .
j_call: TRBJ2-1
d_call: TRBD2
v_call: TRBV25-1
cdr3_aa: CASSAGTSGRNNEQFF
cdr3_nt: TGTGCCAGCAGTGCCGGGACTAGCGGGAGGAACAATGAGCAGTTCTTC

clone_size: .
j_call: TRBJ2-1
d_call: .
v_call: TRBV29-1
cdr3_aa: CSVGGYNEQFF
cdr3_nt: TGCAGCGTTGGAGGCTACAATGAGCAGTTCTTC

clone_size: .
j_call: TRBJ1-1
d_call: .
v_call: TRBV19
cdr3_aa: CASSRHSPNTEAFF
cdr3_nt: TGTGCCAGTAGTAGGCACAGCCCGAACACTGAAGCTTTCTTT

clone_size: .
j_call: TRBJ2-5
d_call: .
v_call: TRBV5-5
cdr3_aa: CASSLYPTSEETQYF
cdr3_nt: TGTGCCAGCAGCTTGTACCCGACTAGTGAAGAGACCCAGTACTTC

clone_size: .
j_call: TRBJ2-3
d_call: .
v_call: TRBV30
cdr3_aa: CAWSVNRGDTQYF
cdr3_nt: TGTGCCTGGAGTGTAAATCGAGGCGATACGCAGTATTTT

clone_size: .
j_call: TRBJ2-3
d_call: TRBD2
v_call: TRBV10-1
cdr3_aa: CASSERLADSTDTQYF
cdr3_nt: TGCGCCAGCAGTGAGCGACTAGCGGATAGCACAGATACGCAGTATTTT

clone_size: .
j_call: TRBJ2-1
d_call: .
v_call: TRBV28
cdr3_aa: CASSNPPSPRPYNEQFF
cdr3_nt: TGTGCCAGCAGTAACCCTCCTAGCCCACGCCCCTACAATGAGCAGTTCTTC

clone_size: .
j_call: TRBJ2-5
d_call: .
v_call: TRBV6-5
cdr3_aa: CASSYHGSPTSETQYF
cdr3_nt: TGTGCCAGCAGTTACCACGGGAGTCCCACCTCGGAGACCCAGTACTTC

clone_size: .
j_call: TRBJ2-7
d_call: .
v_call: TRBV10-3
cdr3_aa: CAISESEGYEQYF
cdr3_nt: TGTGCCATCAGTGAGTCAGAGGGTTACGAGCAGTACTTC

clone_size: once
j_call: TRBJ1-2
d_call: .
v_call: TRBV27
cdr3_aa: CASSPINGGYGYTF
cdr3_nt: TGTGCCAGCAGCCCAATTAACGGAGGCTATGGCTACACCTTC

clone_size: .
j_call: TRBJ2-7
d_call: TRBD2
v_call: TRBV7-6
cdr3_aa: CASSSPGLAEPYEQYF
cdr3_nt: TGTGCCAGCAGCTCTCCGGGACTAGCGGAACCCTACGAGCAGTACTTC

clone_size: .
j_call: TRBJ2-5
d_call: .
v_call: TRBV19
cdr3_aa: CASSIRETQYF
cdr3_nt: TGTGCCAGTAGTATTAGAGAGACCCAGTACTTC

clone_size: .
j_call: TRBJ2-3
d_call: .
v_call: TRBV4-1
cdr3_aa: CASSQDTYGASTQYF
cdr3_nt: TGCGCCAGCAGCCAAGACACTTACGGGGCGAGTACGCAGTATTTT

clone_size: once
j_call: TRBJ2-5
d_call: .
v_call: TRBV2
cdr3_aa: CASSGTVSKETQYF
cdr3_nt: TGTGCCAGCAGCGGGACTGTCAGCAAAGAGACCCAGTACTTC

clone_size: .
j_call: TRBJ1-3
d_call: TRBD1
v_call: TRBV2
cdr3_aa: CANHRGPGNTIYF
cdr3_nt: TGTGCCAACCACAGGGGGCCTGGAAACACCATATATTTT

clone_size: .
j_call: TRBJ1-2
d_call: .
v_call: TRBV28
cdr3_aa: CASSLTGRGTYGYTF
cdr3_nt: TGTGCCAGCAGCTTGACAGGACGAGGGACCTATGGCTACACCTTC

clone_size: .
j_call: TRBJ2-7
d_call: .
v_call: TRBV28
cdr3_aa: CASRRDTLGEQYF
cdr3_nt: TGTGCCAGCAGGCGGGACACCCTAGGCGAGCAGTACTTC

clone_size: .
j_call: TRBJ2-2
d_call: .
v_call: TRBV19
cdr3_aa: CASSPGWGYTGELFF
cdr3_nt: TGTGCCAGTAGTCCCGGGTGGGGATACACCGGGGAGCTGTTTTTT

clone_size: .
j_call: TRBJ2-3
d_call: .
v_call: TRBV5-6
cdr3_aa: CASSPLRGAATDTQYF
cdr3_nt: TGTGCCAGCAGCCCCCTTCGGGGGGCGGCAACAGATACGCAGTATTTT

clone_size: .
j_call: TRBJ2-7
d_call: TRBD2
v_call: TRBV2
cdr3_aa: CASRGLAHTYEQYF
cdr3_nt: TGTGCCAGCAGGGGACTAGCGCATACCTACGAGCAGTACTTC

clone_size: .
j_call: TRBJ2-2
d_call: .
v_call: TRBV6-1
cdr3_aa: CASSEDRDTGELFF
cdr3_nt: TGTGCCAGCAGTGAAGACAGGGACACCGGGGAGCTGTTTTTT

clone_size: once
j_call: TRBJ2-1
d_call: TRBD2
v_call: TRBV5-8
cdr3_aa: CASSSVPREAYNEQFF
cdr3_nt: TGTGCCAGCAGCTCCGTTCCCCGGGAGGCTTACAATGAGCAGTTCTTC

clone_size: .
j_call: TRBJ2-4
d_call: .
v_call: TRBV6-1
cdr3_aa: CASSELRVTKNIQYF
cdr3_nt: TGTGCCAGCAGTGAATTGAGGGTGACCAAAAACATTCAGTACTTC

clone_size: .
j_call: TRBJ2-4
d_call: TRBD1
v_call: TRBV7-9
cdr3_aa: CASSPRDRVKNIQYF
cdr3_nt: TGTGCCAGCAGCCCAAGGGACAGGGTCAAAAACATTCAGTACTTC

clone_size: .
j_call: TRBJ1-2
d_call: TRBD1
v_call: TRBV19
cdr3_aa: CASRDRGGYTF
cdr3_nt: TGTGCCAGTAGGGACAGGGGTGGCTACACCTTC

clone_size: .
j_call: TRBJ2-7
d_call: TRBD2
v_call: TRBV19
cdr3_aa: CASSRLAGDEQYF
cdr3_nt: TGTGCCAGTAGTAGACTAGCGGGAGACGAGCAGTACTTC

clone_size: .
j_call: TRBJ2-1
d_call: TRBD2
v_call: TRBV10-2
cdr3_aa: CASSELAGANEQFF
cdr3_nt: TGCGCCAGCAGTGAACTAGCGGGCGCGAATGAGCAGTTCTTC

clone_size: once
j_call: TRBJ2-3
d_call: .
v_call: TRBV4-1
cdr3_aa: CASSQVIQQVADTQYF
cdr3_nt: TGCGCCAGCAGCCAAGTGATCCAGCAAGTGGCAGATACGCAGTATTTT

clone_size: .
j_call: TRBJ2-2
d_call: .
v_call: TRBV13
cdr3_aa: CASSRFWDPELFF
cdr3_nt: TGTGCCAGCAGCCGCTTCTGGGACCCTGAGCTGTTTTTT

clone_size: once
j_call: TRBJ2-3
d_call: TRBD2
v_call: TRBV13
cdr3_aa: CASSLALAGSSTDTQYF
cdr3_nt: TGTGCCAGCAGCTTAGCGCTAGCGGGATCTAGCACAGATACGCAGTATTTT

clone_size: .
j_call: TRBJ2-7
d_call: .
v_call: TRBV6-5
cdr3_aa: CASSSGLGSYEQYF
cdr3_nt: TGTGCCAGCAGTTCCGGCCTTGGCTCCTACGAGCAGTACTTC

clone_size: .
j_call: TRBJ1-2
d_call: .
v_call: TRBV15
cdr3_aa: CATSRGAKTDNYGYTF
cdr3_nt: TGTGCCACCAGCAGAGGCGCAAAGACAGACAACTATGGCTACACCTTC

clone_size: .
j_call: TRBJ2-7
d_call: TRBD2
v_call: TRBV7-9
cdr3_aa: CASSTSGRRREQYF
cdr3_nt: TGTGCCAGCAGCACCAGCGGGAGGCGTAGAGAGCAGTACTTC

clone_size: .
j_call: TRBJ2-1
d_call: .
v_call: TRBV9
cdr3_aa: CASSVVEGPFGEQFF
cdr3_nt: TGTGCCAGCAGCGTAGTAGAAGGGCCGTTCGGTGAGCAGTTCTTC

clone_size: .
j_call: TRBJ2-7
d_call: .
v_call: TRBV27
cdr3_aa: CASRGGAYYEQYF
cdr3_nt: TGTGCCAGCAGAGGGGGGGCCTACTACGAGCAGTACTTC

clone_size: .
j_call: TRBJ2-7
d_call: TRBD2
v_call: TRBV10-3
cdr3_aa: CAIAGTSYEQYF
cdr3_nt: TGTGCCATCGCCGGGACTAGCTACGAGCAGTACTTC

clone_size: once
j_call: TRBJ1-5
d_call: .
v_call: TRBV5-1
cdr3_aa: CASSLGGGENQPQHF
cdr3_nt: TGCGCCAGCAGCTTGGGCGGGGGGGAGAATCAGCCCCAGCATTTT

clone_size: once
j_call: TRBJ2-2
d_call: .
v_call: TRBV9
cdr3_aa: CASSGLANTGELFF
cdr3_nt: TGTGCCAGCAGCGGACTAGCGAACACCGGGGAGCTGTTTTTT

clone_size: .
j_call: TRBJ2-5
d_call: .
v_call: TRBV7-7
cdr3_aa: CASSPEWWRGETQYF
cdr3_nt: TGTGCTAGCAGCCCTGAGTGGTGGCGAGGGGAGACCCAGTACTTC

clone_size: .
j_call: TRBJ1-5
d_call: .
v_call: TRBV30
cdr3_aa: CAWGQAGQPQHF
cdr3_nt: TGTGCCTGGGGGCAGGCGGGTCAGCCCCAGCATTTT

clone_size: .
j_call: TRBJ1-4
d_call: TRBD1
v_call: TRBV5-1
cdr3_aa: CASSYTGTGGRGGEKLFF
cdr3_nt: TGCGCCAGCAGCTACACCGGGACAGGGGGCAGAGGCGGAGAAAAACTGTTTTTT

clone_size: .
j_call: TRBJ2-2
d_call: TRBD1
v_call: TRBV18
cdr3_aa: CASSPQNKRDRGSGELFF
cdr3_nt: TGTGCCAGCTCACCACAAAATAAGCGGGACAGGGGATCCGGGGAGCTGTTTTTT

clone_size: .
j_call: TRBJ2-6
d_call: .
v_call: TRBV2
cdr3_aa: CASSEGGHASGANVLTF
cdr3_nt: TGTGCCAGCAGTGAAGGCGGCCATGCCTCTGGGGCCAACGTCCTGACTTTC

clone_size: .
j_call: TRBJ2-7
d_call: .
v_call: TRBV5-1
cdr3_aa: CASSRVTATSYEQYF
cdr3_nt: TGCGCCAGCAGCCGGGTGACGGCCACCTCCTACGAGCAGTACTTC

clone_size: .
j_call: TRBJ1-2
d_call: TRBD1
v_call: TRBV6-1
cdr3_aa: CASSDGRGRLFGYTF
cdr3_nt: TGTGCCAGCAGCGACGGCAGGGGGCGCTTGTTTGGCTACACCTTC